The 16 T cell receptor beta chains presented below share a single source sample, sequenced in a study of Ad26.COV2.S vaccination and SARS-CoV-2 variants. Profiled with immunoSEQ multiplex PCR; TCRdb holds only in-frame clones, not every one. This sample has approximately 400,000 clones, with around 92% found just once. Sequenced material: peripheral blood, taken after recovery from COVID-19. The source is a human donor who had recovered from COVID-19.

The CDR3 region is CASSAGTGLPYEQYF. The CDR3 DNA reads as TGTGCCAGCAGCGCCGGGACAGGGCTCCCCTACGAGCAGTACTTC. J is TRBJ2-7 and V is TRBV9, with TRBD1 matching 9 bases. V dropped 3 bases and J dropped 2; count of bases not matched to a gene: 6. Germline-derived CDR1 and CDR2 are SGDLS and YYNGEE. This CDR3 comprises 15 residues.

This chain links TRBV19 with TRBJ1-5; D unclear. The germline V gene encodes CDR1 LNHDA and CDR2 SQIVND (reference sequence). This CDR3 has 13 residues. V lost 3 bases and J 3 bases, leaving 6 bases between the germline ends. CDR3 protein: CASSIRTNQPQHF. The CDR3 bases are TGTGCCAGTAGTATTCGAACCAATCAGCCCCAGCATTTT.

This chain uses TRBV7-9 with TRBJ2-1; 8 positions agree with TRBD2. V lost 1 base and J lost 7; bases outside the gene matches: 12. Per germline, CDR1 SEHNR and CDR2 FQNEAQ (reference sequence). The CDR3 is 17 amino acids. CDR3 region: CASSLVGVAGLHNEQFF. CDR3 DNA: TGTGCCAGCAGCTTAGTAGGGGTAGCGGGGCTGCATAATGAGCAGTTCTTC. The full variable domain, with the rest looked up from reference TRBV7-9 and TRBJ2-1, is DTGVSQNPRHKITKRGQNVTFRCDPISEHNRLYWYRQTLGQGPEFLTYFQNEAQLEKSRLLSDRFSAERPKGSFSTLEIQRTEQGDSAMYLCASSLVGVAGLHNEQFFGPGTRLTVL.

This chain connects TRBV25-1 to TRBJ1-4; possibly TRBD1 for D (6 bases). With 3 bases removed from V and 8 bases from J, the gap between germline ends came to 16 bases. The CDR3 length is 15 residues. CDR1 is MGHDK, CDR2 SYGVNS, per germline. The CDR3 sequence: CASSDLDRRLEKLFF. CDR3 coding DNA: TGTGCCAGCAGTGACCTTGACAGGAGACTCGAAAAACTGTTTTTT.

V gene TRBV6-2 or TRBV6-3 combines with J gene TRBJ2-7, with D perhaps TRBD1 (5 bases). The CDR3 sequence is 16 residues long. V was cut by 4 bases and J by 4 bases, with 20 bases left in between. The V gene's germline CDR1 is MNHEY and CDR2 SVGEGT. The CDR3 spells CASSLIQGSFGYEQYF. CDR3 DNA: TGTGCCAGCAGTTTAATCCAGGGATCCTTTGGGTACGAGCAGTACTTC.

The chain couples TRBV7-3 to TRBJ1-2; D uncertain. V lost 6 bases to trimming and J lost 7 bases, with 15 bases between them. Per germline, CDR1 SGHTA and CDR2 FQGTGA. This CDR3 has 13 residues. CDR3 region: CASSSQAGGGYTF. The CDR3 DNA follows: TGTGCCAGCAGTTCCCAGGCGGGAGGTGGCTACACCTTC.

The chain carries TRBV7-9 and TRBJ2-3; 7 nucleotides line up with TRBD2. Looked up from germline, CDR1 is SEHNR and CDR2 is FQNEAQ (reference sequence). This CDR3 spans 18 amino acids. V trimming: 5 bases; J trimming: 0 bases; junction bases outside the gene matches: 14. The CDR3 is CASSGRTGGGSSTDTQYF. As DNA, the CDR3 is TGTGCCAGCAGCGGACGAACGGGGGGAGGATCTAGCACAGATACGCAGTATTTT.

The chain carries TRBV5-1 and TRBJ1-3; D not resolved. Germline CDR1 is SGHRS and CDR2 is YFSETQ. The CDR3 spans 14 residues. Trimming stripped 5 bases from V and 0 bases from J, with 9 bases between. The CDR3 protein is CASRTGISGNTIYF. CDR3 DNA sequence: TGCGCCAGCAGAACGGGCATCTCTGGAAACACCATATATTTT.

V gene TRBV27 combines with J gene TRBJ1-1; no clear D gene. In germline, CDR1 is MNHEY, CDR2 SMNVEV (reference sequence). V was trimmed by 2 bases and J by 10 bases, leaving 17 bases between them. The CDR3 extends over 14 amino acids. CDR3 amino acids: CASSLDTQTSGAFF. DNA of the CDR3: TGTGCCAGCAGTTTAGATACACAGACATCAGGAGCTTTCTTT.

The chain employs TRBV4-2 and TRBJ2-1; TRBD1 or TRBD2 may be the D gene (5 bases each). This CDR3 comprises 17 residues. The germline CDR1 and CDR2 sequences are LGHNA and YNFKEQ. The germline V and J ends were trimmed by 1 base and 6 bases, with 19 bases remaining between them. CDR3 nucleotide sequence: TGTGCCAGCAGCCAAGGGACCGGGGCGCGCCCTGGCAATGAGCAGTTCTTC. It is translated as CASSQGTGARPGNEQFF.

The chain's CDR3 is CASRRVNRGVYGYTF. As DNA, the CDR3 is TGTGCCAGCAGGCGGGTTAACAGGGGGGTCTATGGCTACACCTTC. J is TRBJ1-2 and V is TRBV5-6; 8 bases are a match to TRBD1. Germline V gene lookup returns CDR1 SGHDT and CDR2 YYEEEE. J was trimmed by 4 bases and V by 5 bases; bases with no gene match: 10. The CDR3 spans 15 residues.

The V call is TRBV27, the J call TRBJ2-7; D is possibly TRBD1 (6 bases). CDR3 length: 12 residues. CDR1 MNHEY and CDR2 SMNVEV come from the germline V gene (reference sequence). Trimming cost V 3 bases and J 9 bases, with 12 bases left between them. As DNA, the CDR3 is TGTGCCAGCAGTTTCGAAGGGGGAAGGCAGTACTTC. This encodes CASSFEGGRQYF.

The gene calls are TRBV7-3 and TRBJ2-2; no reliable D call. Germline-derived CDR1 and CDR2 are SGHTA and FQGTGA. CDR3 length: 13 residues. The V and J ends lost 5 bases and 4 bases respectively, with 8 bases between them. For the CDR3, the DNA is TGTGCCAGCAGCGTGAAAGGCACCGGGGAGCTGTTTTTT. Translating it yields CASSVKGTGELFF.

The V gene is TRBV27, the J gene TRBJ1-5; 7 positions agree with TRBD1. The CDR3 sequence is 15 residues long. In germline, CDR1 is MNHEY, CDR2 SMNVEV (reference sequence). The ends lost 5 bases at V and 3 bases at J; junction bases unmatched: 7. CDR3 region: CASSTSTGNNQPQHF. DNA of the CDR3: TGTGCCAGCAGTACCTCGACAGGGAACAATCAGCCCCAGCATTTT.

The genes are TRBV27 and TRBJ1-2; possible D gene TRBD1, 5 bases. This CDR3 spans 13 amino acids. Germline V lookup: CDR1 MNHEY, CDR2 SMNVEV (reference sequence). V lost 5 bases to trimming and J lost 2 bases, with 9 bases between them. CDR3 sequence: CASSPKGNYGYTF. The CDR3 DNA is TGTGCCAGCAGTCCGAAGGGGAACTATGGCTACACCTTC.

There are a few counts of this clone. The rearrangement uses TRBV5-1 and TRBJ2-2; D is perhaps TRBD1 (5 bases). The CDR3 has 14 residues. V was trimmed by 4 bases and J by 5 bases, leaving 12 bases between them. Looked up from germline, CDR1 is SGHRS and CDR2 is YFSETQ. CDR3 sequence (DNA): TGCGCCAGCAGCCGAGACAGACAGACCGGGGAGCTGTTTTTT. As protein: CASSRDRQTGELFF.